Sequencing of this T cell receptor beta chain was carried out in a study of cytomegalovirus exposure and HLA in healthy donors. As regards this clone: As yet, its antigen is unknown.

60 Vbeta and 13 Jbeta primers were used in PCR. Profiling relied on immunoSEQ multiplex PCR, and the TCRdb table lists in-frame clones only, not all of them. This sample's clone table lists about 67,000 clones. Study outcomes and limitations: Most TCR sequences were rare, but some public TCRs occurred in many donors.

In germline, CDR1 is LNHDA, CDR2 SQIVND (reference sequence). V was shortened by 7 bases and J by 4 bases, with 14 bases between the two germline ends. This CDR3 is built from 13 residues. The specimen was PBMCs. The chain carries TRBV19 and TRBJ2-7, with D possibly TRBD1 on 6 matching bases. The receptor comes from a young man in good health and CMV-seropositive. The CDR3 DNA reads as TGTGCCAGTACCACGAAAGGGGGATACGAGCAGTACTTC. It is translated as CASTTKGGYEQYF.